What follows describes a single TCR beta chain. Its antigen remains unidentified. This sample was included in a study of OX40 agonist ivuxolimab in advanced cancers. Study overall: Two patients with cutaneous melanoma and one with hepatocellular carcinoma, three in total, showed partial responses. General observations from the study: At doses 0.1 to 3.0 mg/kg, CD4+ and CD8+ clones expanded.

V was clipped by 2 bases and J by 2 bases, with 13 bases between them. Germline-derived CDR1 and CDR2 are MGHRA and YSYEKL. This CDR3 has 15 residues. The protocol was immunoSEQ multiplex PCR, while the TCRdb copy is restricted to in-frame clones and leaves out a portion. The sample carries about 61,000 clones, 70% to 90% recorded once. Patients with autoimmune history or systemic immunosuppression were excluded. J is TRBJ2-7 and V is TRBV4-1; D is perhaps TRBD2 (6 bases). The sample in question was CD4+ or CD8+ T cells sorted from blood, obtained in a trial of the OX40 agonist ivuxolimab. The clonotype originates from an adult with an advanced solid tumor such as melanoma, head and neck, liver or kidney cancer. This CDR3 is CASSQRAGGAYEQYF. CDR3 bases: TGCGCCAGCAGCCAACGAGCGGGCGGGGCCTACGAGCAGTACTTC.